A selection of T cell receptor beta chains follows, all from one sample in a study of T cells after yellow fever vaccination. Using its own MiXCR run on the 5' RACE reads, TCRdb lists one record per CDR3 protein. The sample has some 350,000 distinct CDR3 sequences, 6.2% seen once. The sequenced sample was PBMCs, obtained 5 days after the yellow fever booster vaccination. Source of these receptors: a man younger than 40 who received the YFV17D yellow fever vaccine. Each CDR3 is given without its conserved first and last residue. Clone size, where shown, is once, few, many, or a class for clones that have expanded.

>TRBJ2-1|TRBV7-2|-
ASSLAANYNEQF
>TRBJ2-7|TRBV7-2|many
ASSLFPGSGSYEQY
>TRBJ1-5|TRBV7-8|many
ASSHGQAGQPQH
>TRBJ2-1|TRBV20-1|-
SARDGGTSGAILTYNEQF
>TRBJ2-7|TRBV11-2|-
ASSVYANQPYELY
>TRBJ2-3|TRBV7-9|few
ASSWRIGKQADTQY
>TRBJ2-7|TRBV12-3/TRBV12-4|-
ASSFSISYEQY
>TRBJ2-6|TRBV5-6|few
ASLYRSGANVLT
>TRBJ1-4|TRBV5-4|-
ASSLERGQGEKLF
>TRBJ2-5|TRBV29-1|few
SVEAGTSGSSGTQY
>TRBJ2-3|TRBV6-5|-
ASSYQGMADTQY
>TRBJ2-6|TRBV5-8|few
ASIRPAGANVLT
>TRBJ2-2|TRBV19|many
ASRGTGELF
>TRBJ1-1|TRBV6-5|many
ASSYNRDRALEAF
>TRBJ1-2|TRBV9|many
ASSEGAGDNYGYT
>TRBJ2-5|TRBV5-1|-
PSSLDETQY
>TRBJ2-3|TRBV20-1|many
SAHRTDTQY
>TRBJ2-4|TRBV7-8|-
ASSLETGLAKNIQY
>TRBJ2-1|TRBV11-1|many
ASSLAGTGGYNEQF
>TRBJ2-1|TRBV6-2/TRBV6-3|many
ASILAGGLGEQF
>TRBJ2-5|TRBV29-1|many
SVDLWGSETQY
>TRBJ2-6|TRBV28|many
ASRQFSSGANVLT
>TRBJ2-4|TRBV2|many
ASSEAKSAGGKNIQY
>TRBJ2-7|TRBV7-2|many
ASSFLQGSSYEQY
>TRBJ1-1|TRBV5-5|-
ASSGGTGENTEAF
>TRBJ2-3|TRBV23-1|many
ASSRKPIVGTSVPSDTQY
>TRBJ2-1|TRBV30|few
AWSTLSSYNEQF
>TRBJ2-3|TRBV29-1|-
SVAPGLRDLPTDTQY
>TRBJ1-1|TRBV7-2|few
ASRQGGNTEAF
>TRBJ1-5|TRBV10-3|many
AISEEGTGWQPQH
>TRBJ2-7|TRBV19|few
ASSRGRDIYEQY
>TRBJ2-1|TRBV5-4|few
AGQQGGNEQF